The clone carrying this T cell receptor (beta chain) was counted a few times. Its antigen is currently unknown. The same CDR3 can be traced to other DNA sequences in this sample. Researchers ran the PCR with 60 Vbeta and 13 Jbeta primers. Produced via immunoSEQ multiplex PCR; TCRdb's table is partial and in-frame only. The sample lists about 200,000 clones, roughly 80% occurring once. The germline gives CDR1 MNHEY, CDR2 SVGAGI. V was cut by 2 bases and J by 0 bases, with 9 bases left in between. The CDR3 has 15 amino acids. This record comes from a study of cytomegalovirus exposure and HLA in healthy donors. Study in general: In a previous analysis, 120 million or so unique TCR beta sequences were found from about 179 million T cells.

Study-wide results and caveats: Specificity for CMV antigens was confirmed in vitro for a few of the CMV-associated chains. A later look showed TCR association rates differing by HLA locus, highest for DRB1 and lowest for HLA-C. Usually a TCR sequence was rare, but some public TCRs were found in many donors.

Sequenced material: PBMCs. The J gene is TRBJ2-3, the V gene TRBV6-5; TRBD2 might be the D (6 bases). The source of this sequence is a man aged 25 to 40 in good health and CMV-seronegative. This CDR3 is CASSYGGRSTDTQYF. In DNA form, the CDR3 reads TGTGCCAGCAGTTACGGAGGGAGGAGCACAGATACGCAGTATTTT.